The 7 T cell receptor beta chains below all came from one sample that was sequenced in a study of PD-L1 blockade in urothelial cancer listed by TCRdb under 2017. Interpreted using the paper, the time point label stands for: pretreatment peripheral blood. Libraries were built with the immunoSEQ multiplex PCR assay. The clones in this table, taken by TCRdb from immuneACCESS, are in-frame only. Not every clone is retained; where verified, under half of the shortfall comes from an unresolved V gene, and the cause of the rest is unknown. This sample is represented by about 72,000 clones; around 87% of them were singletons. About 15% of the sample belongs to the ten largest clones. The material sequenced was PBMCs, taken around atezolizumab (anti-PD-L1) treatment. The receptor source for this set is a man in his sixties with urothelial cancer.

The chain carries TRBV6-1 and TRBJ1-5, with D possibly TRBD1 on 5 matching bases. V dropped 4 bases and J dropped 4 bases, with 14 bases sitting between them. Germline CDR1 is MNHNS and CDR2 is SASEGT. The CDR3 sequence is 15 residues long. CDR3: CASSAQLGGNQPQHF. CDR3 coding DNA: TGTGCCAGCAGTGCCCAGTTGGGGGGGAATCAGCCCCAGCATTTT.

The rearrangement joins TRBV29-1 to TRBJ2-1, with 9 bases identical to TRBD1. The junction had 6 bases not matched to a gene; V was cut back by 2 bases and J by 4 bases. Germline V gives CDR1 SQVTM, CDR2 ANQGSEA. The CDR3 is made up of 15 amino acids. CDR3: CSVEPDRGGYNEQFF. In DNA form, the CDR3 reads TGCAGCGTTGAACCCGACAGGGGGGGATACAATGAGCAGTTCTTC.

This clone was observed once. The rearrangement links TRBV21-1 to TRBJ2-7; TRBD1 reflects the table's D call only, with no check against the DNA. TRBV21-1 is an annotated pseudogene. The CDR3 is 14 residues long. The CDR3 nucleotides are TGTGCCAGCAGCAAAGAGGGGGACTCCTACGAGCAGTACTTC. It is translated as CASSKEGDSYEQYF.

The V and J genes are TRBV5-1 and TRBJ1-1; 9 positions match TRBD1. CDR1 and CDR2 (germline): SGHRS, YFSETQ. The CDR3 loop spans 14 amino acids. V lost 4 bases to trimming and J lost 5 bases; unmatched junction nucleotides: 6. This CDR3 is CASSLYRGLTEAFF. CDR3 coding DNA: TGCGCCAGCAGCCTGTACAGGGGGCTTACTGAAGCTTTCTTT.

V and J are TRBV5-1 and TRBJ1-1; no clear D gene. Trimming stripped 5 bases from V and 1 base from J, with 9 bases between. The CDR3 consists of 13 residues. Germline V gene sequence: CDR1 SGHRS, CDR2 YFSETQ. CDR3 in amino acids: CASSFTENTEAFF. CDR3 DNA: TGCGCCAGCAGTTTTACAGAGAACACTGAAGCTTTCTTT.

The chain couples TRBV5-1 to TRBJ2-1, with 13 bases matching TRBD2. Germline CDR1 is SGHRS and CDR2 is YFSETQ. This CDR3 is 18 amino acids long. The V and J ends lost 6 bases and 1 base, in that order; junction bases with no gene match: 10. Here the CDR3 reads CASKDGTSGARSYNEQFF. CDR3 coding DNA: TGCGCCAGCAAGGATGGGACTAGCGGGGCCCGATCCTACAATGAGCAGTTCTTC.

V and J are TRBV5-6 and TRBJ1-2; 7 bases agree with TRBD1. V shed 3 bases, J shed 0 bases, and the junction held 14 bases outside the gene matches. Germline V CDR1 and CDR2: SGHDT, YYEEEE. This CDR3 has 18 amino acids. Here the CDR3 reads CASSSNLDRVRTNYGYTF. The CDR3 DNA reads as TGTGCCAGCAGCTCCAACCTCGACAGGGTACGGACTAACTATGGCTACACCTTC.